The 26 T cell receptor beta chains presented below share a single source sample, sequenced in a study of cytotoxic CD8 clonotypes in ibrutinib-treated CLL. The assay was immunoSEQ multiplex PCR, and TCRdb's table has in-frame clones only and misses some. The sample carries 250,000 to 350,000 clones, roughly four fifths recorded once. This specimen consisted of PBMCs, obtained at disease progression, from a patient treated with ibrutinib. These receptors all come from a human donor with chronic lymphocytic leukemia.

The V gene is TRBV6-1, the J gene TRBJ1-1; D remains ambiguous. Germline CDR1 MNHNS, CDR2 SASEGT. V was cut by 3 bases and J by 11 bases, with 13 bases left in between. The CDR3 is 12 amino acids. The CDR3 loop is CASSEASVRAFF. The CDR3 DNA reads TGTGCCAGCAGTGAGGCAAGCGTTCGGGCTTTCTTT.

This clone was counted between two and nine times. The chain is built from TRBV9 and TRBJ1-5; TRBD1 aligns across 7 bases. The CDR3 is 15 residues long. The V segment lost 4 bases and the J segment 3 bases; nucleotides outside the gene matches: 7. The germline gives CDR1 SGDLS, CDR2 YYNGEE. CDR3 nucleotides: TGTGCCAGCAGCCGGACAGGCCTTAACAATCAGCCCCAGCATTTT. This codes for CASSRTGLNNQPQHF.

This clone was detected only a few times. The chain combines TRBV2 with TRBJ1-2; D perhaps matches TRBD1 (5 bases). Germline-derived CDR1 and CDR2 are SNHLY and FYNNEI. The CDR3 runs to 15 residues. V was cut by 2 bases and J by 3 bases, with 13 bases left in between. The CDR3 is CASSERGAQYYGYTF. CDR3 in DNA: TGTGCCAGCAGTGAAAGAGGGGCGCAGTACTATGGCTACACCTTC.

This clone has just a few counts. The chain recombines TRBV27 with TRBJ1-6, with D uncertain. The CDR3 runs to 13 residues. V was clipped by 5 bases and J by 7 bases, with 9 bases between them. CDR1 and CDR2 from the germline V gene are MNHEY and SMNVEV (reference sequence). CDR3 DNA sequence: TGTGCCAGCAGTCCGCGGGAGAATTCACCCCTCCACTTT. Translation gives CASSPRENSPLHF.

This chain uses TRBV29-1 with TRBJ2-7; D is uncertain. Germline V gene sequence: CDR1 SQVTM, CDR2 ANQGSEA. The V end lost 8 bases, the J end lost 4 bases, and 12 bases lay between the germline ends. The CDR3 is 11 amino acids. The CDR3 sequence is CSIWLSYEQYF. The CDR3 nucleotides are TGCAGCATTTGGTTGAGTTACGAGCAGTACTTC.

This clone appeared a single time. The chain uses TRBV4-1 and TRBJ1-5, with D perhaps TRBD1 (5 bases). Per the germline V gene, CDR1 is MGHRA and CDR2 is YSYEKL. Trimming stripped 1 base from V and 7 bases from J, with 11 bases between. The CDR3 contains 14 residues. Written as DNA, the CDR3 is TGCGCCAGCAGCCAAGTTGGGGGAGGGCAGCCCCAGCATTTT. Its protein product is CASSQVGGGQPQHF.

V is TRBV10-3 and J is TRBJ1-2; D is possibly TRBD1 (5 bases). Deletions cut 5 bases from V and 2 bases from J, with 21 bases between. Germline V lookup: CDR1 ENHRY, CDR2 SYGVKD. The CDR3 runs to 17 residues. CDR3 DNA sequence: TGTGCCATCAGTCCAGGGACGCGGGTTTTTGAAAACTATGGCTACACCTTC. It yields the protein CAISPGTRVFENYGYTF.

The chain uses TRBV20-1 and TRBJ1-2; D remains ambiguous. Germline V gene data show CDR1 as DFQATT and CDR2 as SNEGSKA (reference sequence). Between the trimmed V and J ends, which lost 5 bases and 7 bases, there was a span of 11 bases. The CDR3 runs 11 residues. DNA of the CDR3: TGCAGTGCTGGGTTCACGGGTGGCTACACCTTC. Protein sequence: CSAGFTGGYTF.

The V gene is TRBV5-6, the J gene TRBJ1-6; 9 bases are a match to TRBD1. V shed 3 bases and J 6 bases; nucleotides not matched to a gene: 7. The length of the CDR3 is 16 residues. Germline V CDR1 and CDR2: SGHDT, YYEEEE. This chain's CDR3 is CASSSYRDRVNSPLHF. For the CDR3, the DNA is TGTGCCAGCAGCTCCTACCGGGACAGGGTTAATTCACCCCTCCACTTT.

V is TRBV7-6 and J is TRBJ2-4; tentatively, D is TRBD1 or TRBD2 (6 bases each). The CDR3 spans 16 residues. V lost 5 bases, J lost 3 bases, and 17 bases lay in between. CDR1 SGHVS and CDR2 FNYEAQ come from the germline V gene. The CDR3, as DNA: TGTGCCAGCAGCCCGGGGGCGTGGGGAGGCAAAAACATTCAGTACTTC. Translation: CASSPGAWGGKNIQYF.

In its sample, this clone was seen a few times. Other DNA sequences in this sample translate to the same CDR3. The gene calls are TRBV9 and TRBJ1-2; D gene uncertain. CDR1 and CDR2 (germline): SGDLS, YYNGEE. V was clipped by 3 bases and J by 11 bases, with 11 bases between them. The CDR3 sequence is 11 residues long. CDR3 loop: CASSDRTGYTF. The CDR3 DNA reads as TGTGCCAGCAGCGACCGGACGGGTTACACCTTC.

This sequence joins TRBV6-5 and TRBJ2-1; weak D call: TRBD1 (5 bases). There are 10 residues in the CDR3. Germline V CDR1 and CDR2: MNHEY, SVGAGI. With 10 bases removed from V and 7 bases from J, the gap between germline ends came to 8 bases. The CDR3 DNA reads as TGTGCCACCAGGGCTAATGAGCAGTTCTTC. Encoded protein: CATRANEQFF.

This chain uses TRBV9 with TRBJ2-7; D gene unclear. From germline, CDR1 is SGDLS and CDR2 YYNGEE. V shed 3 bases and J shed 6 bases, with 16 bases lying between them. This CDR3 has 14 amino acids. In DNA, the CDR3 is TGTGCCAGCAGCGCCCATGGGTTAGGGATCGAGCAGTACTTC. This codes for CASSAHGLGIEQYF.

The V call is TRBV29-1, the J call TRBJ1-3; no definite D call. V lost 4 bases, J lost 0 bases, and 10 bases lay in between. The length of the CDR3 is 14 residues. Germline CDR1 is SQVTM and CDR2 is ANQGSEA. The CDR3 here is CSVGTGYSGNTIYF. The CDR3 coding sequence is TGCAGCGTTGGTACGGGATACTCTGGAAACACCATATATTTT. Variable domain in full (rest from reference TRBV29-1 and TRBJ1-3): SAVISQKPSRDICQRGTSLTIQCQVDSQVTMMFWYRQQPGQSLTLIATANQGSEATYESGFVIDKFPISRPNLTFSTLTVSNMSPEDSSIYLCSVGTGYSGNTIYFGEGSWLTVV.

CDR3 protein: CASSRGTGDNNGYTF. Here the CDR3 DNA reads TGTGCCAGCAGTCGAGGGACAGGGGATAATAATGGCTACACCTTC. The rearrangement uses TRBV6-5 and TRBJ1-2, with 10 positions matching TRBD1. V gave up 5 bases and J gave up 6 bases; unmatched junction bases: 9. The CDR3 spans 15 residues. Per germline, CDR1 MNHEY and CDR2 SVGAGI.

The chain couples TRBV19 to TRBJ2-2; TRBD1 might be the D (5 bases). V lost 7 bases and J 5 bases, leaving 11 bases between the germline ends. Germline V gene lookup returns CDR1 LNHDA and CDR2 SQIVND (reference sequence). This CDR3 spans 13 amino acids. The CDR3 here is CASTRKGTGELFF. CDR3 sequence (DNA): TGTGCCAGTACCCGGAAGGGGACCGGGGAGCTGTTTTTT. Drawing the rest from reference TRBV19 and TRBJ2-2, the complete variable domain is DGGITQSPKYLFRKEGQNVTLSCEQNLNHDAMYWYRQDPGQGLRLIYYSQIVNDFQKGDIAEGYSVSREKKESFPLTVTSAQKNPTAFYLCASTRKGTGELFFGEGSRLTVL.

V gene TRBV2 combines with J gene TRBJ1-5; no reliable D call. V shed 1 base and J shed 5 bases, with 6 bases lying between them. The V gene's germline CDR1 is SNHLY and CDR2 FYNNEI. The CDR3 has 13 residues. The CDR3 nucleotides are TGTGCCAGCAGTGAAGTGCGGGATCAGCCCCAGCATTTT. This sequence encodes CASSEVRDQPQHF.

The chain employs TRBV5-6 and TRBJ2-7; D call uncertain. Trimming took off 5 bases at V and 2 bases at J, with 11 bases between the two ends. The CDR3 length is 13 residues. CDR1 is SGHDT, CDR2 YYEEEE, per germline. The CDR3, as DNA: TGTGCCAGCAGGAACTGGAACGCCTACGAGCAGTACTTC. Its protein is CASRNWNAYEQYF.

This chain links TRBV29-1 with TRBJ1-1; 8 nucleotides agree with TRBD1. CDR3 length: 13 amino acids. CDR1 and CDR2 from the germline V gene are SQVTM and ANQGSEA. The V and J ends lost 5 bases and 5 bases, in that order; junction bases with no gene match: 7. The CDR3 is CSVSPQGATEAFF. CDR3 in DNA: TGCAGCGTTAGTCCCCAGGGGGCGACTGAAGCTTTCTTT.

This clone was recorded only once. This chain joins TRBV7-9 and TRBJ2-2; 12 nucleotides align to TRBD2. The V gene end was trimmed by 0 bases and the J gene end by 4 bases; junction bases not matched to a gene: 3. Germline loops: CDR1 SEHNR, CDR2 FQNEAQ (reference sequence). The CDR3 contains 17 residues. The CDR3 sequence is CASSLAGLAGTTGELFF. CDR3 nucleotide sequence: TGTGCCAGCAGCTTAGCCGGACTAGCGGGAACCACCGGGGAGCTGTTTTTT.

The V and J genes are TRBV20-1 and TRBJ2-7; unclear D gene. With 5 bases removed from V and 2 bases from J, the gap between germline ends came to 7 bases. The CDR3 runs to 11 residues. Germline values: CDR1 DFQATT, CDR2 SNEGSKA (reference sequence). CDR3 sequence: CSAGAAYEQYF. CDR3 sequence (DNA): TGCAGTGCTGGTGCTGCCTACGAGCAGTACTTC.

The chain couples TRBV28 to TRBJ2-3; D is perhaps TRBD1 or TRBD2 (5 bases each). The CDR3 is 15 amino acids. Germline lookup yields CDR1 MDHEN and CDR2 SYDVKM. V was trimmed by 2 bases and J by 4 bases, leaving 13 bases between them. The CDR3 bases are TGTGCCAGCAGTTTACCCCGACGAGGGGCAGATACGCAGTATTTT. Amino acids: CASSLPRRGADTQYF.

The V gene is TRBV6-6, the J gene TRBJ1-5, with no clear D. In germline, CDR1 is MNHNY, CDR2 SVGAGI (reference sequence). Trimming took off 7 bases at V and 3 bases at J, with 10 bases between the two ends. This CDR3 is built from 13 residues. CDR3 bases: TGTGCCAGCATTTGGCAGGTCAATCAGCCCCAGCATTTT. Translation gives CASIWQVNQPQHF.

The chain uses TRBV5-1 and TRBJ2-7; D gene unclear. V was shortened by 4 bases and J by 0 bases, with 5 bases between the two germline ends. The germline CDR1 and CDR2 sequences are SGHRS and YFSETQ. The CDR3 loop spans 12 amino acids. The CDR3 DNA reads TGCGCCAGCAGCGCCAGCTCCTACGAGCAGTACTTC. It yields the protein CASSASSYEQYF.

As to this clone: At one of its ends the junction is not consistent with the germline gene, which may arise from a read error. J is TRBJ2-5 and V is TRBV29-1; 7 bases agree with TRBD1. This CDR3 region has 11 residues. Germline V gives CDR1 SQVTM, CDR2 ANQGSEA. The chain's CDR3 is CSVEDRQGVNF. The CDR3 DNA reads TGCAGCGTTGAAGACCGACAGGGTGTTAACTTC.

This rearrangement joins TRBV18 to TRBJ2-3; 15 bases fit TRBD2. Germline CDR1 KGHSH, CDR2 LQKENI. With V trimmed by 3 bases and J by 4 bases, 8 bases remained unmatched. The CDR3 spans 18 residues. CDR3 nucleotide sequence: TGTGCCAGCTCACCCGGACTAGCGGGAGGGCCGGGGTCAGATACGCAGTATTTT. Amino acids: CASSPGLAGGPGSDTQYF.